Listed below are T cell receptor beta chains from one sample, sequenced in a study of blood T cell repertoires in COVID-19. The protocol was immunoSEQ multiplex PCR, while the TCRdb copy is restricted to in-frame clones and leaves out a portion. Among hundreds of thousands of clones, about nine tenths were seen once, and the ten largest hold around 1.8%. The sample consisted of PBMCs or T cells enriched from blood (not recorded which). These receptors originate from a man aged 40-49 years who had recovered from COVID-19. The CDR3 runs from the conserved cysteine through the conserved F or W. Fields, in order: clone size, V gene, J gene, D gene, CDR3 protein, CDR3 DNA. D genes are given only for firm matches. Size tells how often a clone was seen (once, few, many) or the class of an expanded clone, and some rows leave it out.

NA	TRBV11-2	TRBJ1-2	NA	CASSTRDKRIYGYTF	TGTGCCAGCAGCACACGGGACAAACGGATCTATGGCTACACCTTC
once	TRBV6-5	TRBJ2-2	NA	CASSYSGRINTGELFF	TGTGCCAGCAGTTACTCGGGCAGAATTAACACCGGGGAGCTGTTTTTT
NA	TRBV29-1	TRBJ1-2	TRBD1	CSVGDSNSYGYTF	TGCAGCGTTGGGGACAGTAACTCCTATGGCTACACCTTC
NA	TRBV15	TRBJ2-1	TRBD2	CATSSPPRSAGGPDEQFF	TGTGCCACCAGCAGCCCTCCCAGGTCAGCGGGAGGGCCCGATGAGCAGTTCTTC
NA	TRBV2	TRBJ1-6	TRBD1	CASSRQGGSPLHF	TGTGCCAGCAGCCGACAGGGAGGTTCACCCCTCCACTTT
once	TRBV10-3	TRBJ2-1	TRBD2	CATLSETGGPNEQFF	TGTGCCACCCTCTCCGAAACGGGAGGGCCAAATGAGCAGTTCTTC
NA	TRBV30	TRBJ1-6	NA	CAQRTDYNSPLHF	TGTGCCCAGAGGACAGACTATAATTCACCCCTCCACTTT
few	TRBV28	TRBJ1-5	NA	CASSWRAGQPQHF	TGTGCCAGCAGTTGGCGGGCGGGCCAGCCCCAGCATTTT
NA	TRBV15	TRBJ2-1	NA	CATSSSRQEQFF	TGTGCCACCAGCAGTTCCAGGCAGGAGCAGTTCTTC
NA	TRBV29-1	TRBJ2-1	NA	CSVVGIKGSSYNEQFF	TGCAGCGTTGTGGGAATAAAAGGGAGCTCCTACAATGAGCAGTTCTTC
NA	TRBV4-1	TRBJ1-4	NA	CASSQAGGIDEKLFF	TGCGCCAGCAGCCAAGCCGGGGGTATCGATGAAAAACTGTTTTTT
NA	TRBV30	TRBJ1-4	NA	CAWGRDEKLFF	TGTGCCTGGGGGCGCGATGAAAAACTGTTTTTT
NA	TRBV28	TRBJ2-7	NA	CASSLTGHRRGGQYF	TGTGCCAGCAGCCTGACGGGACACAGAAGGGGCGGGCAGTACTTC
NA	TRBV13	TRBJ2-7	TRBD1	CASSRTGDSYEQYF	TGTGCCAGCAGCCGGACAGGGGATTCCTACGAGCAGTACTTC
NA	TRBV9	TRBJ2-7	TRBD1	CASSVGSTGTGVYEQYF	TGTGCCAGCAGCGTAGGATCTACCGGGACAGGGGTCTACGAGCAGTACTTC
once	TRBV7-2	TRBJ2-7	TRBD2	CASSLGGSSGSYEQYF	TGTGCCAGCAGCTTAGGGGGGTCTAGCGGCTCCTACGAGCAGTACTTC
NA	TRBV27	TRBJ2-7	NA	CASSTVALYEQYF	TGTGCCAGCAGTACAGTCGCTCTCTACGAGCAGTACTTC
once	TRBV19	TRBJ1-5	NA	CASSIEEGRAGDSNQPQHF	TGTGCCAGTAGTATAGAAGAAGGGCGGGCCGGGGATAGCAATCAGCCCCAGCATTTT
NA	TRBV6-2/TRBV6-3	TRBJ2-1	TRBD2	CASSPNFLTSGYPSYNEQFF	TGTGCCAGCAGCCCGAACTTCCTAACTAGCGGGTACCCCTCCTACAATGAGCAGTTCTTC
NA	TRBV7-2	TRBJ1-4	NA	CASSLYSNSNEKLFF	TGTGCCAGCAGCTTATATTCTAATTCGAATGAAAAACTGTTTTTT